Listed below are T cell receptor beta chains from one sample, sequenced in a study of beta chain features in type 1 diabetes. Here immunoSEQ multiplex PCR was the method, and the copy in TCRdb shows in-frame clones only, minus some. Here the sample spans approximately 400,000 clones, about 15% being singletons. Sequenced material: naive CD4+ T cells from blood. The receptors derive from a woman between 18 and 29 years old in good health. Each CDR3 is given with its conserved first and last residue. A D gene is named only where the DNA matches it firmly. Clone size is shown for a subset of rows, as once, few, many or a class of expanded clone.

TRBJ1-4,TRBV5-4,.,.,TGTGCCAGCAGCCGGGGGGGGGCAGGAACAACTAATGAAAAACTGTTTTTT,CASSRGGAGTTNEKLFF
TRBJ2-5,TRBV30,TRBD1,.,TGTGCCTGGAAAAGACAGGGGGAGACCCAGTACTTC,CAWKRQGETQYF
TRBJ2-1,TRBV30,TRBD2,.,TGTGCCTGGAGAGGTCCAGGCGGGAGGTCCCGCTCCTACAATGAGCAGTTCTTC,CAWRGPGGRSRSYNEQFF
TRBJ2-1,TRBV5-1,TRBD2,.,TGCGCCAGCAGCTCCCAGACTAGCGGGAGAAATGAGCAGTTCTTC,CASSSQTSGRNEQFF
TRBJ2-5,TRBV28,.,few,TGTGCCAGCAGTAACGACAGGCCCCCTCAAGAGACCCAGTACTTC,CASSNDRPPQETQYF
TRBJ1-5,TRBV6-5,.,.,TGTGCCAGCAGTCGAGGGCAAAAGCCCCAGCATTTT,CASSRGQKPQHF
TRBJ2-7,TRBV7-2,.,.,TGTGCCAGCAGCTTAGTTTTTGGGAGTACCTACGAGCAGTACTTC,CASSLVFGSTYEQYF
TRBJ1-2,TRBV7-2,.,few,TGTGCCAGCAGCCTATCTTTTGACAGGCTTACTTATGGCTACACCTTC,CASSLSFDRLTYGYTF
TRBJ2-3,TRBV29-1,.,few,TGCAGCGTTGCGGTTGCGAGCACAGATACGCAGTATTTT,CSVAVASTDTQYF
TRBJ2-7,TRBV27,.,.,TGTGCCAGCAGTTACAGAGGAAGACAGTACGAGCAGTACTTC,CASSYRGRQYEQYF